This section outlines one T cell receptor (beta chain) sequence together with its context. The data were produced by immunoSEQ multiplex PCR, yet TCRdb's version contains in-frame clones alone and is incomplete. The data contain about 110,000 clones, roughly four fifths of them singletons. Germline lookup yields CDR1 LGHNA and CDR2 YNFKEQ. The CDR3 length is 18 residues. V gave up 5 bases and J gave up 1 base; unmatched junction bases: 14. The data derive from a study of control samples from healthy donors and cancer patients. Sequenced material: blood. This TCR came from a man between 18 and 35 years old in good health. The chain uses TRBV4-2 and TRBJ2-5; 9 bases agree with TRBD2. CDR3 loop: CASSVRGASGVIQETQYF. CDR3 DNA sequence: TGTGCCAGCAGCGTCCGAGGGGCTAGCGGGGTAATCCAAGAGACCCAGTACTTC.